A selection of T cell receptor beta chains follows, all from one sample in a study of T cell responses to AZD1222 COVID-19 vaccine. Sequencing used immunoSEQ multiplex PCR; TCRdb keeps in-frame clones, though not all of them. The data contain 130,000 to 150,000 clones, 85% to 90% of them singletons. This material consisted of peripheral blood, taken on day 0 of AZD1222 vaccination. These TCRs come from an adult in good health. Each CDR3 is given with its conserved first and last residue. Fields, in order: clone size, J gene, V gene, CDR3 protein. Rows give clone size only sometimes, using once, few, many, or a class for an expanded clone.

abundance: -
j_gene: TRBJ2-2
v_gene: TRBV30
CDR3aa: CAWSTTGELFF

abundance: -
j_gene: TRBJ1-2
v_gene: TRBV6-2/TRBV6-3
CDR3aa: CASSYSHAGARINYGYTF

abundance: -
j_gene: TRBJ2-1
v_gene: TRBV18
CDR3aa: CASSPVSRGGDEQFF

abundance: -
j_gene: TRBJ2-1
v_gene: TRBV19
CDR3aa: CASSLGGHGKEQFF

abundance: -
j_gene: TRBJ2-1
v_gene: TRBV7-2
CDR3aa: CASSSIVRGNEQFF

abundance: -
j_gene: TRBJ2-1
v_gene: TRBV9
CDR3aa: CASSVGNGGYNEQFF

abundance: once
j_gene: TRBJ1-2
v_gene: TRBV28
CDR3aa: CASRDRGQDGYTF

abundance: once
j_gene: TRBJ1-6
v_gene: TRBV7-9
CDR3aa: CASSLYNSPLHF

abundance: -
j_gene: TRBJ1-5
v_gene: TRBV28
CDR3aa: CASSEQRLQHF

abundance: once
j_gene: TRBJ1-1
v_gene: TRBV5-8
CDR3aa: CASTFYPQGHTEAFF

abundance: -
j_gene: TRBJ2-1
v_gene: TRBV9
CDR3aa: CASSVAGREQFF

abundance: -
j_gene: TRBJ2-1
v_gene: TRBV10-2
CDR3aa: CASSELLTGTSGTRNEQFF

abundance: -
j_gene: TRBJ2-1
v_gene: TRBV5-1
CDR3aa: CASSLGSGSSYNEQFF

abundance: -
j_gene: TRBJ1-6
v_gene: TRBV7-8
CDR3aa: CASSLELSDRSNSPLHF

abundance: -
j_gene: TRBJ1-6
v_gene: TRBV28
CDR3aa: CASSQPRRVSPLHF

abundance: -
j_gene: TRBJ2-5
v_gene: TRBV2
CDR3aa: CASSFQAGVQETQYF

abundance: -
j_gene: TRBJ2-2
v_gene: TRBV27
CDR3aa: CASRLQGPGELFF

abundance: -
j_gene: TRBJ2-7
v_gene: TRBV6-2/TRBV6-3
CDR3aa: CASSYGRGAGMAYEQYF

abundance: -
j_gene: TRBJ2-1
v_gene: TRBV4-3
CDR3aa: CASSQGWDRGEQFF

abundance: -
j_gene: TRBJ2-2
v_gene: TRBV11-3
CDR3aa: CASSSTGAARTGELFF

abundance: -
j_gene: TRBJ1-2
v_gene: TRBV10-3
CDR3aa: CAISEGGNYGYTF

abundance: -
j_gene: TRBJ2-7
v_gene: TRBV7-8
CDR3aa: CASSPVGGVTYEQYF

abundance: -
j_gene: TRBJ1-2
v_gene: TRBV13
CDR3aa: CASSLGGKGYTF

abundance: few
j_gene: TRBJ1-1
v_gene: TRBV12-3/TRBV12-4
CDR3aa: CASSFGTAGAFF

abundance: -
j_gene: TRBJ2-1
v_gene: TRBV24-1
CDR3aa: CATSDLRGTDNEQFF

abundance: -
j_gene: TRBJ2-4
v_gene: TRBV30
CDR3aa: CAWSVDRVSIQYF

abundance: -
j_gene: TRBJ2-7
v_gene: TRBV6-5
CDR3aa: CASSRQRTKYEQYF

abundance: -
j_gene: TRBJ2-1
v_gene: TRBV27
CDR3aa: CASSPRASGSYNEQFF

abundance: -
j_gene: TRBJ1-2
v_gene: TRBV28
CDR3aa: CASSRGPTTYGYTF

abundance: -
j_gene: TRBJ1-3
v_gene: TRBV5-4
CDR3aa: CASSLPGNSGNTIYF

abundance: -
j_gene: TRBJ2-7
v_gene: TRBV5-1
CDR3aa: CASSTRGGREQYF

abundance: -
j_gene: TRBJ2-3
v_gene: TRBV6-5
CDR3aa: CASSLLRGRTDTQYF

abundance: few
j_gene: TRBJ1-1
v_gene: TRBV28
CDR3aa: CASRGPSRGPGGTEAFF

abundance: few
j_gene: TRBJ2-1
v_gene: TRBV4-2
CDR3aa: CASSQDGPSNPSDEQFF

abundance: -
j_gene: TRBJ1-5
v_gene: TRBV7-8
CDR3aa: CASSLANWGQDQPQHF

abundance: -
j_gene: TRBJ1-2
v_gene: TRBV11-2
CDR3aa: CASSHPQLTGWRGYTF

abundance: -
j_gene: TRBJ1-1
v_gene: TRBV20-1
CDR3aa: CSARTGVKAFF

abundance: -
j_gene: TRBJ2-1
v_gene: TRBV7-9
CDR3aa: CASSPRDRATGNEQFF

abundance: -
j_gene: TRBJ2-7
v_gene: TRBV24-1
CDR3aa: CATSEEGTSGILYEQYF

abundance: -
j_gene: TRBJ2-3
v_gene: TRBV29-1
CDR3aa: CSVFLAGGYRTDTQYF

abundance: -
j_gene: TRBJ2-7
v_gene: TRBV4-3
CDR3aa: CASSQDLTSGYEQYF

abundance: -
j_gene: TRBJ1-2
v_gene: TRBV3-1/TRBV3-2
CDR3aa: CASSQERGGYGYTF